The clone carrying this T cell receptor beta chain has just a few counts. Profiled with immunoSEQ multiplex PCR; TCRdb holds only in-frame clones, not every one. The sample shows approximately 300,000 clones, 85% of them seen only once. The V gene's germline CDR1 is SGHAT and CDR2 FQNNGV. This CDR3 is 12 amino acids long. V gave up 2 bases and J gave up 7 bases, with 8 bases separating them. This record belongs to a study of blood T cell repertoires in COVID-19. People in the exposed group encountered a COVID-19 case within 2 weeks before entering the study. V gene TRBV11-2 combines with J gene TRBJ2-5; no definite D call. What was sequenced was PBMCs or T cells enriched from blood (not recorded which). The TCR comes from a woman aged 25 to 39 who had been exposed to COVID-19. CDR3 residues: CASSLIVGTQYF. CDR3 nucleotide sequence: TGTGCCAGCAGCTTAATCGTCGGGACCCAGTACTTC.